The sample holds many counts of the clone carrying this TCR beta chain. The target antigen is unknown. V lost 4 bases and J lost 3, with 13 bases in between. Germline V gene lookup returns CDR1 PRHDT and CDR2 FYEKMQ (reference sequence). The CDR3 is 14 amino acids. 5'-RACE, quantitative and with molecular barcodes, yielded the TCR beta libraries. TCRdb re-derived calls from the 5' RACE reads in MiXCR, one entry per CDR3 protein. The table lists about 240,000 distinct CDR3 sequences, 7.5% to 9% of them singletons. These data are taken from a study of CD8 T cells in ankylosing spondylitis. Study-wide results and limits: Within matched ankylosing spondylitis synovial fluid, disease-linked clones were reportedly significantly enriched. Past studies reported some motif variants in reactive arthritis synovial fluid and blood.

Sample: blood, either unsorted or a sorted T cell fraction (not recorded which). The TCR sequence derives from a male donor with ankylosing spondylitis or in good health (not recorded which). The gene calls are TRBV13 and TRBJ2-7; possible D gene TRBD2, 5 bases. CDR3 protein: CASSSYDTSYEQYF. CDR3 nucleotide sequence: TGTGCCAGCAGCTCCTACGACACTAGCTACGAGCAGTACTTC. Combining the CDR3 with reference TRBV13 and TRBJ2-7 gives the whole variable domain AAGVIQSPRHLIKEKRETATLKCYPIPRHDTVYWYQQGPGQDPQFLISFYEKMQSDKGSIPDRFSAQQFSDYHSELNMSSLELGDSALYFCASSSYDTSYEQYFGPGTRLTVT.